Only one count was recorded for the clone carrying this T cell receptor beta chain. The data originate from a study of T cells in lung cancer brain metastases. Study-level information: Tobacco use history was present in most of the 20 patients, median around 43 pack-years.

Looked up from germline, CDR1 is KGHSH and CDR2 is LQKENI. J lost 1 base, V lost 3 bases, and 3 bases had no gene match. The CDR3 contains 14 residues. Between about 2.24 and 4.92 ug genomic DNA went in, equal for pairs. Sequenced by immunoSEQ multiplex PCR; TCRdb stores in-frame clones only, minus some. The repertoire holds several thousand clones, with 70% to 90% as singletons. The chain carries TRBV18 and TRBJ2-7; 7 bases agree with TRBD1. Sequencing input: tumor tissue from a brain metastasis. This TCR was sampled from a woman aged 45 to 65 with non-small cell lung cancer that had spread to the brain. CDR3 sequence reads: CASSPRDSSYEQYF. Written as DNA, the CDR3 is TGTGCCAGCTCACCCCGGGACAGTTCCTACGAGCAGTACTTC. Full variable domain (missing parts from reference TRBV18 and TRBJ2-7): NAGVMQNPRHLVRRRGQEARLRCSPMKGHSHVYWYRQLPEEGLKFMVYLQKENIIDESGMPKERFSAEFPKEGPSILRIQQVVRGDSAAYFCASSPRDSSYEQYFGPGTRLTVT.